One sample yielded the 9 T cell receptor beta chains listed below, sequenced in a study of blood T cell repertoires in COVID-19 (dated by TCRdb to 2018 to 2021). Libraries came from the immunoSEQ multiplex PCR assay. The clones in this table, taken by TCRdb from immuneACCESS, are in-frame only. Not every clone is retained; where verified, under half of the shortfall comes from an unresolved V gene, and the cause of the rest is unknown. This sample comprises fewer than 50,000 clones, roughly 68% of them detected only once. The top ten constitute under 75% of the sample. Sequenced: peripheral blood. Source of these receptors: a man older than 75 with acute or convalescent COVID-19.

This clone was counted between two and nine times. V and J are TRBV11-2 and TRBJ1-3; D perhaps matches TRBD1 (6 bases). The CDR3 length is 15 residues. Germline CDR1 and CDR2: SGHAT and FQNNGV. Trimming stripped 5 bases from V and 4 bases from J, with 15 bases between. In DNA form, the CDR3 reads TGTGCCAGCAGCCGGGGGGCCGGGGGCGGAAACACCATATATTTT. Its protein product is CASSRGAGGGNTIYF.

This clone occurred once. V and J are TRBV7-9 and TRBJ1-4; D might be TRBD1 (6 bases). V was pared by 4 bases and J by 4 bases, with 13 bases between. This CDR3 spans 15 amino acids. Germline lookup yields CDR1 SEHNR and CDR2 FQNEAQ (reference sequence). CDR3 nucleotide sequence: TGTGCCAGCAGCTCCAGGACAGCGCTTAATGAAAAACTGTTTTTT. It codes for CASSSRTALNEKLFF.

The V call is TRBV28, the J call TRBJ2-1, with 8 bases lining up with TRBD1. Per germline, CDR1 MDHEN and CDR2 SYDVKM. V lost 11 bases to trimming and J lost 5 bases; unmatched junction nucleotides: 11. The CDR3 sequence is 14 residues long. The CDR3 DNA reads TGTGCCGGCGCCGACAGGGGATCCCACAATGAGCAGTTCTTC. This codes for CAGADRGSHNEQFF.

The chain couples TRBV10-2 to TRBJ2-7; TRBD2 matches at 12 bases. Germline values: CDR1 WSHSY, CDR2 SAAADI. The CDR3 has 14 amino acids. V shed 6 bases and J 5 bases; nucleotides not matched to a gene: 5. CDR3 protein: CASSILAGGDEQYF. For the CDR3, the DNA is TGCGCCAGCAGCATACTAGCGGGAGGCGACGAGCAGTACTTC.

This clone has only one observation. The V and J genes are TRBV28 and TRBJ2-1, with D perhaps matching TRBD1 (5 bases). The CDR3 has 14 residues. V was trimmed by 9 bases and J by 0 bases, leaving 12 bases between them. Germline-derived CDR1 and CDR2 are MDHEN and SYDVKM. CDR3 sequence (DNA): TGTGCCAGTCTCAGGGCTAGCTCCTACAATGAGCAGTTCTTC. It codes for CASLRASSYNEQFF.

CDR3 sequence reads: CASMFQPTAGEQYF. The CDR3 coding sequence is TGTGCCAGCATGTTCCAGCCGACGGCGGGGGAGCAGTACTTC. The rearrangement joins TRBV6-5 to TRBJ2-7; a weak D match, TRBD2 (6 bases). The germline gives CDR1 MNHEY, CDR2 SVGAGI. Trimming took off 7 bases at V and 7 bases at J, with 20 bases between the two ends. The CDR3 runs to 14 residues.

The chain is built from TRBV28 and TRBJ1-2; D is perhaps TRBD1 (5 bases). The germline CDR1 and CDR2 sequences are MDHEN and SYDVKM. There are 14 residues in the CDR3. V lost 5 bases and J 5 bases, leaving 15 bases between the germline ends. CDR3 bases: TGTGCCAGCAGTCCCCACGGGGGTATTTATGGCTACACCTTC. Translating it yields CASSPHGGIYGYTF.

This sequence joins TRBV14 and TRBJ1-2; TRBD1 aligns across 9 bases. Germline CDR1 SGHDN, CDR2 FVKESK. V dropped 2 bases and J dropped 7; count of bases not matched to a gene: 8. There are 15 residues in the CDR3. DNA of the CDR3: TGTGCCAGCAGCCAAAACCCGGGACAGGGTGGTGGCTACACCTTC. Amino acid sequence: CASSQNPGQGGGYTF.

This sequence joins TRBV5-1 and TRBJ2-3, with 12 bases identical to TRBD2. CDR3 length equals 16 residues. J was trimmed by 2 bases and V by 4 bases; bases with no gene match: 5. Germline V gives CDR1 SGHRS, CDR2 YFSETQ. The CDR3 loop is CASSPGLAGNTDTQYF. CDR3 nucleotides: TGCGCCAGCAGCCCGGGACTAGCGGGCAACACAGATACGCAGTATTTT.